Sequencing of this T cell receptor (beta chain) was carried out in a study of T cell responses to AZD1222 COVID-19 vaccine. Study conclusions and caveats: Breadth and depth of Spike-specific TCRs rose after two AZD1222 doses. Close to half of all spike-specific TCRs reportedly target regions of the variants that are unmutated. The donor group comprised mostly white British people and more females; the analysis possibly underestimated clonal diversity.

Researchers grouped second doses given at about 4 or about 12 weeks into one pool. The protocol was immunoSEQ multiplex PCR, while the TCRdb copy is restricted to in-frame clones and leaves out a portion. The sample includes tens of thousands of clones, roughly nine tenths of them seen just once. Concerning this clone itself: As yet, its antigen is unknown.

The sequences come from peripheral blood, collected 28 days after the second AZD1222 dose. The origin of this receptor is an adult who received the AZD1222 COVID-19 vaccine.

The CDR3 DNA is TGTGCCAGCAGTTACTCGATTCTGATAGATACGCAGTATTTT. This translates into CASSYSILIDTQYF. The chain uses TRBV6-5 and TRBJ2-3; D is uncertain. CDR1 MNHEY and CDR2 SVGAGI come from the germline V gene. The CDR3 totals 14 residues. The germline V and J ends were trimmed by 0 bases and 5 bases, with 9 bases remaining between them.